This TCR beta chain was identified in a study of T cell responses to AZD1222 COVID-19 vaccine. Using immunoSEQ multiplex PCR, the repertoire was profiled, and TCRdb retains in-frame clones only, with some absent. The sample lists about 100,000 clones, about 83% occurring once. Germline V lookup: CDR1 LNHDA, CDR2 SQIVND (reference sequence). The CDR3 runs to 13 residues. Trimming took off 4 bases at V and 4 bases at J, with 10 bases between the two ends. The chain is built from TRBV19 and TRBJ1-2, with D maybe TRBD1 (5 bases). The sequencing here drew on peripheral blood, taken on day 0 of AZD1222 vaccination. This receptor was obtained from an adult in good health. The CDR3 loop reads CASSKDRTYGYTF. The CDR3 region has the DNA TGTGCCAGTAGTAAAGACAGAACCTATGGCTACACCTTC.